These 23 T cell receptor beta chains were all obtained from the same sample, sequenced in a study of blood T cell repertoires in COVID-19. Sequenced by immunoSEQ multiplex PCR; TCRdb stores in-frame clones only, minus some. The sample lists 100,000 or so clones, roughly nine tenths occurring once. Sequences were obtained from peripheral blood. The receptors come from an elderly woman with acute or convalescent COVID-19.

The genes are TRBV4-1 and TRBJ2-2, with D perhaps matching TRBD2 (5 bases). Germline values: CDR1 MGHRA, CDR2 YSYEKL. V was clipped by 0 bases and J by 5 bases, with 7 bases between them. The CDR3 has 14 residues. The CDR3, as DNA: TGCGCCAGCAGCCAAGAGAGGGAGACCGGGGAGCTGTTTTTT. Translated: CASSQERETGELFF.

The V call is TRBV12-3 or TRBV12-4, the J call TRBJ2-3, with D maybe TRBD2 (7 bases). The CDR3 has 12 amino acids. The V end was cut by 8 bases, the J end by 5 bases, with 11 bases between. In DNA form, the CDR3 reads TGTGCCAGCCGGGGGGCCGTAGATACGCAGTATTTT. It yields the protein CASRGAVDTQYF.

V gene TRBV30 combines with J gene TRBJ1-1; 8 nucleotides match TRBD1. Trimming took 0 bases from V and 4 from J; bases not matched to a gene: 1. Germline loops: CDR1 GTSNPN, CDR2 SVGIG (reference sequence). This CDR3 has 13 residues. CDR3 region: CAWSVQGVTEAFF. Here the CDR3 DNA reads TGTGCCTGGAGTGTACAGGGGGTCACTGAAGCTTTCTTT.

The chain is built from TRBV29-1 and TRBJ1-2; D uncertain. Trimming shortened V by 5 bases and J by 8 bases, and 15 bases separated the two germline ends. CDR3 length equals 12 residues. Germline CDR1 and CDR2: SQVTM and ANQGSEA. CDR3 sequence reads: CSVYRQTLGYTF. For the CDR3, the DNA is TGCAGCGTTTACCGACAAACGTTGGGCTACACCTTC.

V and J are TRBV6-5 and TRBJ1-3; tentative D call: TRBD1 (6 bases). Trimming removed 8 bases from V and 0 bases from J, with 11 bases in between. CDR1 and CDR2 (germline): MNHEY, SVGAGI. The CDR3 consists of 14 residues. This CDR3 is CASSQGYSGNTIYF. In DNA, the CDR3 is TGTGCCAGCTCACAGGGTTACTCTGGAAACACCATATATTTT.

V usage is TRBV29-1 and J usage is TRBJ2-1; D is possibly TRBD1 (6 bases). Germline values: CDR1 SQVTM, CDR2 ANQGSEA. V was cut by 7 bases and J by 4 bases, with 17 bases left in between. The CDR3 has 14 residues. CDR3 DNA: TGCAGCGGCGTGTTATGGACAGAGTACAATGAGCAGTTCTTC. This translates into CSGVLWTEYNEQFF.

The chain joins TRBV6-6 to TRBJ1-1; TRBD1 matches 7 bases. Trimming cost V 1 base and J 1 base; bases outside gene matches: 6. From germline, CDR1 is MNHNY and CDR2 SVGAGI (reference sequence). This CDR3 comprises 16 residues. In DNA, the CDR3 is TGTGCCAGCAGTTACTGGGCAGGGGGAACGAACACTGAAGCTTTCTTT. Its protein product is CASSYWAGGTNTEAFF.

J is TRBJ1-4 and V is TRBV30; 8 bases map to TRBD1. V gave up 4 bases and J gave up 12 bases; unmatched junction bases: 13. The CDR3 is 14 amino acids. CDR1 is GTSNPN, CDR2 SVGIG, per germline (reference sequence). For the CDR3, the DNA is TGTGCCTGGAATAACGGACAGGGAGTTGCGCAACTGTTTTTT. Encoded protein: CAWNNGQGVAQLFF.

V gene TRBV3-1 (or the pseudogene TRBV3-2) combines with J gene TRBJ2-4, with D tentatively TRBD1 (5 bases). CDR3 length: 15 residues. V lost 4 bases and J 2 bases, leaving 12 bases between the germline ends. The germline gives CDR1 LGHDT, CDR2 YNNKEL (reference sequence). The CDR3 is CASSLTQGTKNIQYF. The CDR3 nucleotides read TGTGCCAGCAGCCTTACTCAGGGAACCAAAAACATTCAGTACTTC.

This chain links TRBV30 with TRBJ1-6; a weak D match, TRBD1 (5 bases). Deletions cut 7 bases from V and 8 bases from J, with 12 bases between. This CDR3 region has 12 residues. CDR1 is GTSNPN, CDR2 SVGIG, per germline (reference sequence). The CDR3 spells CASGTWDSPLHF. The CDR3 coding sequence is TGTGCCTCCGGGACTTGGGATTCACCCCTCCACTTT.

This chain connects TRBV6-6 to TRBJ1-5; D uncertain. CDR1 and CDR2 (germline): MNHNY, SVGAGI (reference sequence). V was trimmed by 10 bases and J by 4 bases, leaving 17 bases between them. CDR3 length: 14 amino acids. The DNA for the CDR3 is TGTGCCACCGAGCCCCTCGGCGGAAATCAGCCCCAGCATTTT. Translation gives CATEPLGGNQPQHF.

This clone was observed a handful of times. The V gene is TRBV5-4, the J gene TRBJ2-3, with D possibly TRBD2 on 5 matching bases. Germline CDR1 and CDR2: SGHNT and YYREEE (reference sequence). V lost 4 bases to trimming and J lost 4 bases, with 19 bases between them. CDR3 size: 16 residues. CDR3 in amino acids: CASSRRPSVWADTQYF. DNA of the CDR3: TGTGCCAGCAGCCGGAGGCCCAGCGTCTGGGCAGATACGCAGTATTTT.

This clone appeared once. This chain joins TRBV11-1 and TRBJ2-1; 10 bases map to TRBD2. Germline CDR1 and CDR2: SGHAT and FQDESV (reference sequence). CDR3 length: 12 amino acids. The V and J ends lost 3 bases and 12 bases, in that order; junction bases with no gene match: 2. The CDR3 bases are TGTGCCAGCAGCTTGGAGCGGGGGGGGCAGTTCTTC. Encoded protein: CASSLERGGQFF.

This clone was seen a single time. This chain uses TRBV6-6 with TRBJ2-1; 15 nucleotides agree with TRBD2. The CDR3 covers 15 residues. Germline V gives CDR1 MNHNY, CDR2 SVGAGI (reference sequence). V trimming: 6 bases; J trimming: 8 bases; junction bases outside the gene matches: 5. The CDR3 DNA follows: TGTGCCAGCAGCCAAGGACTAGCGGGGGGGCATGAGCAGTTCTTC. Its protein product is CASSQGLAGGHEQFF.

This sequence joins TRBV24-1 and TRBJ1-2; TRBD1 matches 11 bases. Trimming took 9 bases from V and 4 from J; bases not matched to a gene: 6. The germline gives CDR1 KGHDR, CDR2 SFDVKD. This CDR3 contains 14 residues. CDR3 protein: CATSRTGGTYGYTF. The DNA for the CDR3 is TGTGCCACCTCCCGGACAGGGGGCACCTATGGCTACACCTTC.

The chain links TRBV27 to TRBJ2-3; no firm D call. The CDR3 has 12 amino acids. Germline-derived CDR1 and CDR2 are MNHEY and SMNVEV (reference sequence). V was shortened by 6 bases and J by 11 bases, with 15 bases between the two germline ends. CDR3 nucleotide sequence: TGTGCCAGCAGATCAGGCTCGGTTAAGCAGTATTTT. Amino acids: CASRSGSVKQYF.

The chain recombines TRBV7-2 with TRBJ1-3; D gene unclear. This CDR3 is 15 amino acids long. The germline CDR1 and CDR2 sequences are SGHTA and FQGNSA. V dropped 1 base and J dropped 0 bases, with 7 bases sitting between them. The CDR3 sequence is CASSLGGYSGNTIYF. The CDR3 nucleotides are TGTGCCAGCAGCTTAGGCGGATACTCTGGAAACACCATATATTTT.

The V call is TRBV7-2, the J call TRBJ2-4; 11 bases map to TRBD2. The ends lost 5 bases at V and 3 bases at J; junction bases unmatched: 12. This CDR3 is built from 18 residues. The germline gives CDR1 SGHTA, CDR2 FQGNSA. In DNA, the CDR3 is TGTGCCAGCAGCCAAGGACTAGCGGGCAGATTTTTCAAAAACATTCAGTACTTC. Protein product: CASSQGLAGRFFKNIQYF.

This chain uses TRBV2 with TRBJ2-3; 14 bases are a match to TRBD2. CDR1 and CDR2 from the germline V gene are SNHLY and FYNNEI. Trimming at V came to 6 bases and at J to 5 bases, leaving 10 bases not matched to a gene. This CDR3 has 17 amino acids. CDR3 region: CASRYGLAGGREDTQYF. CDR3 nucleotides: TGTGCCAGCAGATACGGACTAGCGGGGGGCCGGGAAGATACGCAGTATTTT. The entire variable domain, with the rest obtained from reference TRBV2 and TRBJ2-3, is as follows: EPEVTQTPSHQVTQMGQEVILRCVPISNHLYFYWYRQILGQKVEFLVSFYNNEISEKSEIFDDQFSVERPDGSNFTLKIRSTKLEDSAMYFCASRYGLAGGREDTQYFGPGTRLTVL.

CDR3 sequence: CASSYRSGNNSPLHF. For the CDR3, the DNA is TGTGCCAGCAGTTACCGGTCCGGGAATAATTCACCCCTCCACTTT. The chain joins TRBV6-2 or TRBV6-3 to TRBJ1-6; D is undetermined. The length of the CDR3 is 15 residues. Trimming left V 2 bases short and J 5 bases short, with 10 bases between. The germline V gene encodes CDR1 MNHEY and CDR2 SVGEGT.

This sequence joins TRBV19 and TRBJ1-6; D possibly corresponds to TRBD1 (6 bases). Between the trimmed V and J ends, which lost 5 bases and 7 bases, there was a span of 15 bases. Germline loops: CDR1 LNHDA, CDR2 SQIVND (reference sequence). The CDR3 is 15 residues long. The CDR3 bases are TGTGCCAGTAGTGGCAGTCAGGGGTACAATTCACCCCTCCACTTT. This translates into CASSGSQGYNSPLHF.

As concerns this clone: Other DNA variants within this sample encode the same CDR3. The rearrangement uses TRBV28 and TRBJ1-1; perhaps TRBD1 as D (5 bases). Trimming took off 7 bases at V and 5 bases at J, with 17 bases between the two ends. The CDR3 runs to 14 residues. Germline V gene data show CDR1 as MDHEN and CDR2 as SYDVKM. CDR3: CASTPLGGGTEAFF. CDR3 nucleotides: TGTGCCAGCACTCCCCTGGGCGGGGGGACTGAAGCTTTCTTT.

This chain links TRBV12-5 with TRBJ1-1, with D perhaps TRBD1 (5 bases). Between the trimmed V and J ends, which lost 0 bases and 3 bases, there was a span of 23 bases. CDR3 length equals 19 residues. Germline CDR1 reads LGHNT; CDR2 reads FRNRAP. Here the CDR3 reads CASGLVRRGIDIKHTEAFF. The CDR3 bases are TGTGCTAGTGGTTTGGTACGTCGGGGGATTGACATTAAGCACACTGAAGCTTTCTTT.